The 28 T cell receptor beta chains given below trace back to one sample, sequenced in a study of T cell responses to AZD1222 COVID-19 vaccine. Assay: immunoSEQ multiplex PCR; the TCRdb copy retains only in-frame clones and omits some. This sample has 150,000 to 200,000 clones, with more than 85% found just once. Source: peripheral blood, taken on day 0 of AZD1222 vaccination. The source is an adult in good health.

The chain couples TRBV5-1 to TRBJ1-2; 7 bases line up with TRBD1. V gave up 4 bases and J gave up 4 bases; unmatched junction bases: 10. CDR1 is SGHRS and CDR2 is YFSETQ in the germline V gene. The CDR3 runs 15 residues. The CDR3 DNA reads TGCGCCAGCAGCCCGGGACAGTCGGCTAGCTATGGCTACACCTTC. Residues: CASSPGQSASYGYTF.

This sequence joins TRBV6-6 and TRBJ2-4; possible D gene TRBD2, 7 bases. This CDR3 is 16 amino acids long. Per the germline V gene, CDR1 is MNHNY and CDR2 is SVGAGI (reference sequence). Trimming shortened V by 5 bases and J by 0 bases, and 14 bases separated the two germline ends. CDR3 nucleotide sequence: TGTGCCAGCAGTAAAGGGGGGGACCTAGCCAAAAACATTCAGTACTTC. Translation gives CASSKGGDLAKNIQYF.

The chain combines TRBV5-4 with TRBJ2-7; 10 nucleotides agree with TRBD2. Germline V gene data show CDR1 as SGHNT and CDR2 as YYREEE (reference sequence). This CDR3 spans 14 amino acids. V trimming: 4 bases; J trimming: 5 bases; junction bases outside the gene matches: 6. CDR3 sequence (DNA): TGTGCCAGCAGCGCCCGGACTAGCGGAAACGAGCAGTACTTC. Translating it yields CASSARTSGNEQYF.

CDR3 in amino acids: CASSVGAGNRNEKLFF. Written as DNA, the CDR3 is TGTGCCAGTAGTGTCGGGGCCGGTAATCGGAATGAAAAACTGTTTTTT. The rearrangement links TRBV19 to TRBJ1-4, with D perhaps TRBD1 (5 bases). The CDR3 consists of 16 residues. The germline V gene has CDR1 LNHDA and CDR2 SQIVND (reference sequence). With 5 bases removed from V and 5 bases from J, the gap between germline ends came to 18 bases.

The chain recombines TRBV9 with TRBJ1-1, with D uncertain. Trimming removed 6 bases at V and 2 bases at J, with 17 bases between. The CDR3 runs to 15 residues. In germline, CDR1 is SGDLS, CDR2 YYNGEE. The CDR3 nucleotides are TGTGCCAGCAACCGGGAATGGGCGGCAAACACTGAAGCTTTCTTT. Its translation is CASNREWAANTEAFF.

The gene calls are TRBV5-1 and TRBJ1-1, with TRBD1 identical over 8 bases. V shed 4 bases and J 1 base; nucleotides not matched to a gene: 6. This CDR3 spans 15 amino acids. The germline gives CDR1 SGHRS, CDR2 YFSETQ. CDR3 coding DNA: TGCGCCAGCAGCCGACAGGGGTCTGCGAACACTGAAGCTTTCTTT. Its protein product is CASSRQGSANTEAFF. Using reference TRBV5-1 and TRBJ1-1 for the parts outside the CDR3, the full variable domain is KAGVTQTPRYLIKTRGQQVTLSCSPISGHRSVSWYQQTPGQGLQFLFEYFSETQRNKGNFPGRFSGRQFSNSRSEMNVSTLELGDSALYLCASSRQGSANTEAFFGQGTRLTVV.

This sequence joins TRBV7-8 and TRBJ2-2; 8 nucleotides line up with TRBD2. Germline CDR1 reads SGHVS; CDR2 reads FQNEAQ. The CDR3 is 15 residues long. Germline trimming cut 7 bases from V and 4 bases from J; bases unmatched to any gene: 8. CDR3 in amino acids: CASNPGGHGTGELFF. The CDR3 bases are TGTGCCAGCAACCCGGGGGGGCATGGCACCGGGGAGCTGTTTTTT. Supplemented by reference TRBV7-8 and TRBJ2-2, the full variable domain reads GAGVSQSPRYKVAKRGQDVALRCDPISGHVSLFWYQQALGQGPEFLTYFQNEAQLDKSGLPSDRFFAERPEGSVSTLKIQRTQQEDSAVYLCASNPGGHGTGELFFGEGSRLTVL.

The V and J genes are TRBV19 and TRBJ1-6; unclear D gene. The germline gives CDR1 LNHDA, CDR2 SQIVND (reference sequence). Trimming removed 3 bases from V and 6 bases from J, with 6 bases in between. The CDR3 is made up of 13 amino acids. The DNA for the CDR3 is TGTGCCAGTAGTATCCAAGTTAATTCACCCCTCCACTTT. Amino acids: CASSIQVNSPLHF.

This clone was counted a single time. This chain joins TRBV3-1 (or the pseudogene TRBV3-2) and TRBJ2-7, with 16 bases aligning to TRBD2. Per the germline V gene, CDR1 is LGHDT and CDR2 is YNNKEL (reference sequence). The CDR3 runs to 14 residues. The V gene end was trimmed by 0 bases and the J gene end by 13 bases; junction bases not matched to a gene: 3. Here the CDR3 reads CASSQEGTSGRAYF. CDR3 nucleotide sequence: TGTGCCAGCAGCCAAGAAGGGACTAGCGGGAGGGCCTACTTC.

The rearrangement links TRBV9 to TRBJ2-1; D uncertain. Germline-derived CDR1 and CDR2 are SGDLS and YYNGEE. Trimming shortened V by 3 bases and J by 2 bases, and 15 bases separated the two germline ends. CDR3 size: 16 residues. CDR3 in amino acids: CASSDAGASTYNEQFF. The CDR3 coding sequence is TGTGCCAGCAGCGACGCCGGCGCGAGTACCTACAATGAGCAGTTCTTC.

J is TRBJ1-2 and V is TRBV28; possible D gene TRBD1, 6 bases. The CDR3 length is 13 residues. Between the trimmed V and J ends, which lost 4 bases and 7 bases, there was a span of 13 bases. The germline CDR1 and CDR2 sequences are MDHEN and SYDVKM. The CDR3 loop is CASSWGREGGYTF. In nucleotides, the CDR3 is TGTGCCAGCAGTTGGGGGCGCGAGGGTGGCTACACCTTC.

This clone was observed a single time. The gene calls are TRBV14 and TRBJ2-1, with D perhaps TRBD2 (6 bases). The V gene's germline CDR1 is SGHDN and CDR2 FVKESK. V lost 0 bases, J lost 6 bases, and 18 bases lay in between. CDR3 length: 17 residues. The DNA of the CDR3 is TGTGCCAGCAGCCAAGATGGGGTGGGACTGGGGGGCAATGAGCAGTTCTTC. Translating it yields CASSQDGVGLGGNEQFF.

The chain employs TRBV6-5 and TRBJ1-3; D possibly corresponds to TRBD1 (6 bases). Germline CDR1 and CDR2: MNHEY and SVGAGI. V was trimmed by 6 bases and J by 5 bases, leaving 11 bases between them. The CDR3 runs to 13 residues. The CDR3 DNA is TGTGCCAGCAGACCCGACAGGCGAAACACCATATATTTT. Amino acids: CASRPDRRNTIYF.

The chain joins TRBV23-1 to TRBJ2-7, with 8 positions matching TRBD1. TRBV23-1 is marked as an open reading frame, function uncertain. Trimming removed 1 base from V and 4 bases from J; junction bases left unmatched: 6. The length of the CDR3 is 15 residues. The CDR3 sequence: CASSQYYRGLYEQYF. CDR3 DNA sequence: TGCGCCAGCAGTCAATACTACAGGGGGTTGTACGAGCAGTACTTC.

This clone was seen just once. The rearrangement joins TRBV27 to TRBJ1-2, with D possibly matching TRBD1 (5 bases). The ends were cut back, 2 bases at V and 7 bases at J, with 11 bases in the middle. Germline loops: CDR1 MNHEY, CDR2 SMNVEV (reference sequence). The CDR3 has 13 residues. Written as DNA, the CDR3 is TGTGCCAGCAGTTTACGGGGGGAGCGTGGCTACACCTTC. Translation gives CASSLRGERGYTF.

This chain connects TRBV12-3 or TRBV12-4 to TRBJ1-1; D unclear. The V end lost 6 bases, the J end lost 7 bases, and 12 bases lay between the germline ends. The CDR3 length is 12 residues. CDR3 sequence (DNA): TGTGCCAGCAGCGGAGCGGGCAGTGAAGCTTTCTTT. Its translation: CASSGAGSEAFF.

This clone was seen just once. The chain uses TRBV5-1 and TRBJ1-4; D unclear. The CDR3 consists of 15 residues. Germline V gives CDR1 SGHRS, CDR2 YFSETQ. Trimming pared 3 bases from V and 0 bases from J, leaving 9 bases between. DNA for the CDR3: TGCGCCAGCAGCTCCGGGGTGACAACTAATGAAAAACTGTTTTTT. It translates to CASSSGVTTNEKLFF. Based on the CDR3 plus reference TRBV5-1 and TRBJ1-4, the full variable domain is KAGVTQTPRYLIKTRGQQVTLSCSPISGHRSVSWYQQTPGQGLQFLFEYFSETQRNKGNFPGRFSGRQFSNSRSEMNVSTLELGDSALYLCASSSGVTTNEKLFFGSGTQLSVL.

The genes are TRBV7-9 and TRBJ1-1; 7 bases line up with TRBD1. The CDR3 totals 14 residues. The V segment lost 6 bases and the J segment 4 bases; nucleotides outside the gene matches: 8. Germline lookup yields CDR1 SEHNR and CDR2 FQNEAQ (reference sequence). CDR3 bases: TGTGCCAGCAGTAGACAGGGAAGTCCCACTGAAGCTTTCTTT. Translation: CASSRQGSPTEAFF. Together with reference TRBV7-9 and TRBJ1-1, the CDR3 gives the full variable domain: DTGVSQNPRHKITKRGQNVTFRCDPISEHNRLYWYRQTLGQGPEFLTYFQNEAQLEKSRLLSDRFSAERPKGSFSTLEIQRTEQGDSAMYLCASSRQGSPTEAFFGQGTRLTVV.

V is TRBV5-4 and J is TRBJ2-1; D is unresolved. CDR1 is SGHNT and CDR2 is YYREEE in the germline V gene (reference sequence). Trimming pared 0 bases from V and 4 bases from J, leaving 11 bases between. This CDR3 comprises 15 residues. CDR3 region: CASSLGGSRYNEQFF. CDR3 coding DNA: TGTGCCAGCAGCTTGGGAGGTAGCCGTTACAATGAGCAGTTCTTC.

The rearrangement joins TRBV5-6 to TRBJ1-6; TRBD1 aligns across 8 bases. V gave up 2 bases and J gave up 6 bases; unmatched junction bases: 1. This CDR3 has 14 residues. Germline CDR1 SGHDT, CDR2 YYEEEE. The CDR3 DNA sequence: TGTGCCAGCAGCTTAGACAGGGGTAATTCACCCCTCCACTTT. This gives the protein CASSLDRGNSPLHF.

This chain connects TRBV12-3 or TRBV12-4 to TRBJ1-4; D is unclear. Trimming shortened V by 3 bases and J by 11 bases, and 10 bases separated the two germline ends. This CDR3 has 12 amino acids. DNA of the CDR3: TGTGCCAGCAGTTTGGAGGGAGGGAAACTGTTTTTT. It translates to CASSLEGGKLFF.

The J gene is TRBJ2-1, the V gene TRBV24-1; D remains ambiguous. The CDR3 has 16 residues. V was clipped by 3 bases and J by 9 bases, with 20 bases between them. CDR1 is KGHDR and CDR2 is SFDVKD in the germline V gene. For the CDR3, the DNA is TGTGCCACCAGTGATCACAGCCTCCTAGGGAAGGTTGAGCAGTTCTTC. Its protein is CATSDHSLLGKVEQFF.

The chain links TRBV27 to TRBJ1-2; perhaps TRBD1 as D (5 bases). The germline V gene encodes CDR1 MNHEY and CDR2 SMNVEV (reference sequence). The V gene lost 5 bases and the J gene lost 6 bases, with 19 bases spanning the gap. This CDR3 comprises 15 residues. CDR3 coding DNA: TGTGCCAGCAGTGTCTCCGGGACTTGGGGAAATGGCTACACCTTC. It yields the protein CASSVSGTWGNGYTF.

The chain uses TRBV7-9 and TRBJ2-1; 8 positions match TRBD2. Germline V lookup: CDR1 SEHNR, CDR2 FQNEAQ (reference sequence). CDR3 length: 17 residues. V was clipped by 1 base and J by 1 base; unmatched bases: 6. The DNA for the CDR3 is TGTGCCAGCAGCTTAGTCGTCAGCGGGAGATCCTACAATGAGCAGTTCTTC. Translation gives CASSLVVSGRSYNEQFF.

Concerning this clone itself: Sequence at one end of the junction differs from germline and may be a read error. This rearrangement joins TRBV2 to TRBJ2-1, with TRBD2 matching over 7 bases. Looked up from germline, CDR1 is SNHLY and CDR2 is FYNNEI. This CDR3 spans 16 amino acids. CDR3 nucleotide sequence: TGTGCCAGCAGTCAAGCGGGGTCTTCCTCCTACAATGAGCAGTTCTTC. It specifies CASSQAGSSSYNEQFF.

The chain joins TRBV29-1 to TRBJ2-1, with TRBD1 identical over 8 bases. Germline V lookup: CDR1 SQVTM, CDR2 ANQGSEA. The CDR3 is made up of 16 amino acids. After removal of 6 bases from V and 1 base from J, the junction contained 11 bases not matched to a gene. The CDR3 nucleotides read TGCAGCGTCCAGAGGACAGGGACTCGGTCCTACAATGAGCAGTTCTTC. Translated, it gives CSVQRTGTRSYNEQFF.

This chain links TRBV9 with TRBJ1-6; D possibly corresponds to TRBD1 (6 bases). CDR3 size: 15 residues. V was shortened by 0 bases and J by 8 bases, with 12 bases between the two germline ends. CDR1 is SGDLS, CDR2 YYNGEE, per germline. CDR3 nucleotide sequence: TGTGCCAGCAGCGTAGGAGGGGGGCCGGATTCACCCCTCCACTTT. It specifies CASSVGGGPDSPLHF.

V is TRBV4-3 and J is TRBJ2-5; D is unresolved. Germline CDR1 LGHNA, CDR2 YSLEER. Deletions cut 3 bases from V and 1 base from J, with 6 bases between. This CDR3 comprises 13 residues. The CDR3, as DNA: TGCGCCAGCAGCCAGGACCGCCAAGAGACCCAGTACTTC. As protein: CASSQDRQETQYF.